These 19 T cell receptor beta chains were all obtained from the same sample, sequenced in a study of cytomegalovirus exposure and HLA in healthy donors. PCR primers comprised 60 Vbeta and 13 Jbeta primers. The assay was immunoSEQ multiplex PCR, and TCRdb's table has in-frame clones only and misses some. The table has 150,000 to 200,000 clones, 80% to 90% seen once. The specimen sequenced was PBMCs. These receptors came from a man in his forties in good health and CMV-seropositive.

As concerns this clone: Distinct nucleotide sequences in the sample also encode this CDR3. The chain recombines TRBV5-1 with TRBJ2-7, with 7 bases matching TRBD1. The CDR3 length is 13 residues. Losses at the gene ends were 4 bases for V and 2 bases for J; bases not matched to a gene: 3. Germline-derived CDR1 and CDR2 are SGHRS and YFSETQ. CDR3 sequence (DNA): TGCGCCAGCAGCGTTGACAGGGCCTACGAGCAGTACTTC. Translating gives CASSVDRAYEQYF.

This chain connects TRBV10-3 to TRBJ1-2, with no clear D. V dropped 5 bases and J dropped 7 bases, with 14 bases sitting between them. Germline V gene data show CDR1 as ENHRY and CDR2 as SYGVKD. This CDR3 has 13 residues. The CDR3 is CAISSALGSGYTF. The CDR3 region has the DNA TGTGCCATCAGTTCAGCTCTTGGGAGTGGCTACACCTTC.

CDR3 coding DNA: TGTGCCAGCGCTATTATTGCGGGGGACCGGAACACTGAAGCTTTCTTT. Protein sequence: CASAIIAGDRNTEAFF. The rearrangement links TRBV27 to TRBJ1-1; possible D gene TRBD1, 5 bases. Trimming shortened V by 8 bases and J by 1 base, and 20 bases separated the two germline ends. Germline V gene sequence: CDR1 MNHEY, CDR2 SMNVEV (reference sequence). CDR3 length: 16 amino acids.

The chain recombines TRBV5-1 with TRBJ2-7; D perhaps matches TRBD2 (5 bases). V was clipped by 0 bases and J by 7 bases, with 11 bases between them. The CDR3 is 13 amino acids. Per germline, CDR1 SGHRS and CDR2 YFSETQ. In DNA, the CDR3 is TGCGCCAGCAGCTTGGAGCAGGAGCGGGAGCAGTACTTC. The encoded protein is CASSLEQEREQYF.

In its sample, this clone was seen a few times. Here the CDR3 reads CASSEERWSTQYF. For the CDR3, the DNA is TGTGCCAGCAGTGAAGAGCGGTGGAGTACGCAGTATTTT. The chain recombines TRBV6-4 with TRBJ2-3, with D perhaps matching TRBD2 (5 bases). Germline assignment: CDR1 MRHNA and CDR2 SNTAGT. The CDR3 covers 13 residues. V lost 3 bases, J lost 8 bases, and 12 bases lay in between.

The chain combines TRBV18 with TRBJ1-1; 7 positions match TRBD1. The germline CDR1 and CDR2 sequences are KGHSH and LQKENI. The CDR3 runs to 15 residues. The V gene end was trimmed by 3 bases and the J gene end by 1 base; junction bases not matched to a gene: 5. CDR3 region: CASSPFRGTNTEAFF. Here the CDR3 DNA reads TGTGCCAGCTCACCCTTCAGGGGGACGAACACTGAAGCTTTCTTT.

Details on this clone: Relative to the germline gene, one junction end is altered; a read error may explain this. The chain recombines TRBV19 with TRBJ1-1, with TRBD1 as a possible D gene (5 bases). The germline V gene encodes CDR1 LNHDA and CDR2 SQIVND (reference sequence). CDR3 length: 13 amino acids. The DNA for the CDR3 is TGTGCCAGTAGTCTTCCAGGGCAGGGAGGATCCCGATTT. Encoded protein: CASSLPGQGGSRF.

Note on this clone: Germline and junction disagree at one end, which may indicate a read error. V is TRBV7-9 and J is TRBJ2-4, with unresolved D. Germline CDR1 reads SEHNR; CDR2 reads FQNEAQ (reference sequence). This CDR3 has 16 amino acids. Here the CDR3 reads CSSSAKIRLAKNIQYF. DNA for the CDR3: TGTTCCAGCAGCGCTAAAATACGACTAGCCAAAAACATTCAGTACTTC.

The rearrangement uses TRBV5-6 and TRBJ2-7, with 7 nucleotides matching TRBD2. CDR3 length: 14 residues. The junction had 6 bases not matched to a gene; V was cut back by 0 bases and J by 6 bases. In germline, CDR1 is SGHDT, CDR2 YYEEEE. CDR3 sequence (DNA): TGTGCCAGCAGCTTGGAGCGCGGGAGAGGCGAGCAGTACTTC. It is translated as CASSLERGRGEQYF.

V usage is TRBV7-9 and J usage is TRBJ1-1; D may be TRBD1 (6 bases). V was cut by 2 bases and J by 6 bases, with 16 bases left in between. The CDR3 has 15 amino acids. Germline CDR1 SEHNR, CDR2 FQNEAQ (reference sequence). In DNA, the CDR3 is TGTGCCAGCAGCTTATGGTATGACAGGACCGCTGAAGCTTTCTTT. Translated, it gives CASSLWYDRTAEAFF.

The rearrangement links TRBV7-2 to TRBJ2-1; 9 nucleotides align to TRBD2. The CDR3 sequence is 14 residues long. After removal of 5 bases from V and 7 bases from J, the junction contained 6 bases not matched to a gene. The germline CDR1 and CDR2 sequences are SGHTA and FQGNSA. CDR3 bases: TGTGCCAGCAGCCGTAGGACTAGCGCGAATGAGCAGTTCTTC. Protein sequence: CASSRRTSANEQFF.

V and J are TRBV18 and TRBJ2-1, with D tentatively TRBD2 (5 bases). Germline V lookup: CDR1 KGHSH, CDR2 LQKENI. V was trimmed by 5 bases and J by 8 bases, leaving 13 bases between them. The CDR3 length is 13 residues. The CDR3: CASSLDFGDEQFF. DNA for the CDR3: TGTGCCAGCTCATTGGACTTTGGCGATGAGCAGTTCTTC.

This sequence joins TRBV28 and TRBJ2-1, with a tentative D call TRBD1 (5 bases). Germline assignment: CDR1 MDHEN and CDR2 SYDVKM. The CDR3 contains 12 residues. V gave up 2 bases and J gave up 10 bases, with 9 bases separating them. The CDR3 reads CASSLSSGEQFF. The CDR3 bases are TGTGCCAGCAGTTTAAGCTCAGGGGAGCAGTTCTTC.

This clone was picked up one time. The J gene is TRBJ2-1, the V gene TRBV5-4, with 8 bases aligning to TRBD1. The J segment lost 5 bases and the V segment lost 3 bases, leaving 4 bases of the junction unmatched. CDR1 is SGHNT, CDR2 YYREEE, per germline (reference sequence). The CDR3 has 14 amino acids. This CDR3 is CASSSRGPDNEQFF. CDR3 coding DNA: TGTGCCAGCAGCTCCAGGGGGCCGGACAATGAGCAGTTCTTC.

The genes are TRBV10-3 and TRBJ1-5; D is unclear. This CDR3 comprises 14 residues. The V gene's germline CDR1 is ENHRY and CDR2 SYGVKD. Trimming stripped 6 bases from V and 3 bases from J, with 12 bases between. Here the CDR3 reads CAISEAVANQPQHF. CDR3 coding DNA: TGTGCCATCAGCGAGGCGGTGGCCAATCAGCCCCAGCATTTT.

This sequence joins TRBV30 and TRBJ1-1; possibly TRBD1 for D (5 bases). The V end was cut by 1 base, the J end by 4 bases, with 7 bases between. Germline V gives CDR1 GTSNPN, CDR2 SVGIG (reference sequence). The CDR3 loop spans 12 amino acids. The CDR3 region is CAWSGGGTEAFF. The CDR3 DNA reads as TGTGCCTGGAGTGGGGGGGGCACTGAAGCTTTCTTT.

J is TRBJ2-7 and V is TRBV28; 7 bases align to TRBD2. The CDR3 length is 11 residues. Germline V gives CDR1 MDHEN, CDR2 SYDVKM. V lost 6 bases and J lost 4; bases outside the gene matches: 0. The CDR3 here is CASRGGYEQYF. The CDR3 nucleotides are TGTGCCAGCAGGGGGGGGTACGAGCAGTACTTC. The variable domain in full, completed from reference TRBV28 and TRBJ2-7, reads DVKVTQSSRYLVKRTGEKVFLECVQDMDHENMFWYRQDPGLGLRLIYFSYDVKMKEKGDIPEGYSVSREKKERFSLILESASTNQTSMYLCASRGGYEQYFGPGTRLTVT.

The CDR3 coding sequence is TGTGCCAGCAGCTTAATTTTGGAACGAGGGCAGTACTTC. It specifies CASSLILERGQYF. The chain is built from TRBV11-2 and TRBJ2-7, with D unresolved. Per germline, CDR1 SGHAT and CDR2 FQNNGV. V lost 2 bases, J lost 9 bases, and 14 bases lay in between. This CDR3 is 13 amino acids long. The variable domain in full, with the rest retrieved from reference TRBV11-2 and TRBJ2-7, is EAGVAQSPRYKIIEKRQSVAFWCNPISGHATLYWYQQILGQGPKLLIQFQNNGVVDDSQLPKDRFSAERLKGVDSTLKIQPAKLEDSAVYLCASSLILERGQYFGPGTRLTVT.

Written as DNA, the CDR3 is TGTGCCAGCAGTGAAGAGCAACGGAACTATGGCTACACCTTC. Its protein product is CASSEEQRNYGYTF. The rearrangement links TRBV6-5 to TRBJ1-2; D not resolved. The V end was cut by 5 bases, the J end by 2 bases, with 12 bases between. Germline loops: CDR1 MNHEY, CDR2 SVGAGI. The CDR3 runs 14 residues.